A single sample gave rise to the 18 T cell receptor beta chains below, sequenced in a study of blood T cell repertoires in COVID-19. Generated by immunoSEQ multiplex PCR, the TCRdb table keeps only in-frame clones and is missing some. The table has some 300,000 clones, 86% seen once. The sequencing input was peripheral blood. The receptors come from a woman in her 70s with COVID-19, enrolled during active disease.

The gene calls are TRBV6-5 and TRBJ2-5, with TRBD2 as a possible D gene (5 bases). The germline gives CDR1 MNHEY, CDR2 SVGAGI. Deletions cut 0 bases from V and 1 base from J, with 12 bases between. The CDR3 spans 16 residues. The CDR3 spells CASSYSTGVGQETQYF. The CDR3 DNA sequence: TGTGCCAGCAGTTACTCTACCGGGGTCGGCCAAGAGACCCAGTACTTC.

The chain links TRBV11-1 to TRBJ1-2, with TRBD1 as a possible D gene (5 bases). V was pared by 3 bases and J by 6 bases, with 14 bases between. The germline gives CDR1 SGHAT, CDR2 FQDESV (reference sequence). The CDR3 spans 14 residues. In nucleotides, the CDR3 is TGTGCCAGCAGCTTGGTCGGGCAGGGTGATGGCTACACCTTC. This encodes CASSLVGQGDGYTF.

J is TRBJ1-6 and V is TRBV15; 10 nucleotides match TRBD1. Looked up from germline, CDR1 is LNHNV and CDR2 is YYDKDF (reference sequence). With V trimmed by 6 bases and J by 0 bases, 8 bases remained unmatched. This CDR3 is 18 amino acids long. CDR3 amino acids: CATRTGTGDTSYNSPLHF. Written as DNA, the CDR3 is TGTGCCACCAGGACCGGGACAGGGGATACCTCCTATAATTCACCCCTCCACTTT.

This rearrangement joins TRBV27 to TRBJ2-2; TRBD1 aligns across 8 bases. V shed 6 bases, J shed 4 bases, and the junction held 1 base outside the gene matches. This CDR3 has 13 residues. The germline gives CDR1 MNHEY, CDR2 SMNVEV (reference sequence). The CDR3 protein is CASSTGGTGELFF. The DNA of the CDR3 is TGTGCCAGCAGCACAGGGGGCACCGGGGAGCTGTTTTTT.

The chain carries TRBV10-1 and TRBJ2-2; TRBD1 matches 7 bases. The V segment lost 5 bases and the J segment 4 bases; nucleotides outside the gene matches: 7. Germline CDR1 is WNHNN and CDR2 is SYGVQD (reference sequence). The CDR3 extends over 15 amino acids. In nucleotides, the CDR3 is TGCGCCAGCAGTAAGACAGGGTTTGCCACCGGGGAGCTGTTTTTT. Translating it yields CASSKTGFATGELFF.

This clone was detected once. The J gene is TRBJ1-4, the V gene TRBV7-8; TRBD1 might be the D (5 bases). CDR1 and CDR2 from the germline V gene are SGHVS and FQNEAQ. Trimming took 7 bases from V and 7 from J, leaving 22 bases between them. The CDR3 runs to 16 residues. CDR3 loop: CASTVHFGAVGEKLFF. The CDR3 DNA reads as TGTGCCAGCACCGTCCATTTTGGGGCCGTGGGTGAAAAACTGTTTTTT.

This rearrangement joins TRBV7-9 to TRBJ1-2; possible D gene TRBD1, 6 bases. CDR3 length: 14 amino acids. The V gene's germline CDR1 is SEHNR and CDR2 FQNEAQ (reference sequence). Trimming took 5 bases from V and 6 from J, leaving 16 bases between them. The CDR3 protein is CASSHPQGLDGYTF. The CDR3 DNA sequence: TGTGCCAGCAGCCATCCACAGGGTTTAGATGGCTACACCTTC. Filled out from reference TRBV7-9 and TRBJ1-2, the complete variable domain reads DTGVSQNPRHKITKRGQNVTFRCDPISEHNRLYWYRQTLGQGPEFLTYFQNEAQLEKSRLLSDRFSAERPKGSFSTLEIQRTEQGDSAMYLCASSHPQGLDGYTFGSGTRLTVV.

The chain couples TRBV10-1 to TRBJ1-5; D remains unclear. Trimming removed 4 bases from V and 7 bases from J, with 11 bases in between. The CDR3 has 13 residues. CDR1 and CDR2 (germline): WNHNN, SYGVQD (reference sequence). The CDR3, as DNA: TGCGCCAGCAGTGTACCGGTCCCCCAGCCCCAGCATTTT. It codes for CASSVPVPQPQHF.

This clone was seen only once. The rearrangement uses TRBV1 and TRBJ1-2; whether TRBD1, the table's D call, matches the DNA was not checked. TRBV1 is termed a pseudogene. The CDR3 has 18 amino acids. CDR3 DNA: TGCACCAGCAGCCCTCACTTAAGCCGGGACAGGGAGAGTGATGGCTACACCTTC. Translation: CTSSPHLSRDRESDGYTF.

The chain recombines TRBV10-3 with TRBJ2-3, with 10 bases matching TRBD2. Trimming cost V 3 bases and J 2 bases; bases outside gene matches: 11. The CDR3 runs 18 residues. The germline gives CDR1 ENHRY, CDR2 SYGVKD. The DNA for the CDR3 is TGTGCCATCAGTGAAGCACACCGGACTAGCGGCGCCACAGATACGCAGTATTTT. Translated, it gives CAISEAHRTSGATDTQYF.

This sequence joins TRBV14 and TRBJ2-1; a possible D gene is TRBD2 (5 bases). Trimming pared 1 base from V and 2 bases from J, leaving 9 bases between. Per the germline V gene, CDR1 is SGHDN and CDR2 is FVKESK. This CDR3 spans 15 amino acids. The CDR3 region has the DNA TGTGCCAGCAGCCAAGGAGGGAGTGCCTACAATGAGCAGTTCTTC. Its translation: CASSQGGSAYNEQFF.

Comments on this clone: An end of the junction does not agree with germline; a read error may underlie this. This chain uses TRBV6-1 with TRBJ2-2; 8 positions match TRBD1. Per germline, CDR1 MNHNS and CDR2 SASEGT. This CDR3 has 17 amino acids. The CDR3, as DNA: TGTGCCAGCAGAGAAGATCGGACAGGGAATACAGCCGGGGAGCTGTTTTTT. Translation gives CASREDRTGNTAGELFF.

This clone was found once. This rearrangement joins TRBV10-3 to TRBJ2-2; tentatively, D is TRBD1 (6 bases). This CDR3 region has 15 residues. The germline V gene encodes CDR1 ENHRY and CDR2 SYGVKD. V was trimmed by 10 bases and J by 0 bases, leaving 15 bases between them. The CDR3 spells CATTGQFANTGELFF. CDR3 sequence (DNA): TGTGCCACGACTGGACAGTTCGCGAACACCGGGGAGCTGTTTTTT.

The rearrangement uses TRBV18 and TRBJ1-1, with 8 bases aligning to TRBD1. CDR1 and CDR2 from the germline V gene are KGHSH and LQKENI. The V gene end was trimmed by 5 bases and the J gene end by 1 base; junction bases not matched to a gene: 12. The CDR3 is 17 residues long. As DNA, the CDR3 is TGTGCCAGCTCAACCCGACAGGGGCCCCTGGGGAACACTGAAGCTTTCTTT. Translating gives CASSTRQGPLGNTEAFF.

CDR3 DNA sequence: TGTGCCAGCAGCCCTGGGACTGGGGCCTACGAGCAGTACTTC. Amino acid sequence: CASSPGTGAYEQYF. The chain has TRBV5-5 and TRBJ2-7, with a possible D match to TRBD2 (6 bases). V was trimmed by 4 bases and J by 2 bases, leaving 13 bases between them. Germline-derived CDR1 and CDR2 are SGHKS and YYEKEE (reference sequence). The CDR3 spans 14 residues.

CDR3 loop: CASSLEGQGVSEAFF. The CDR3 DNA reads as TGTGCCAGCAGTCTGGAGGGGCAGGGGGTGTCTGAAGCTTTCTTT. The rearrangement links TRBV6-2 or TRBV6-3 to TRBJ1-1; 7 nucleotides match TRBD1. This CDR3 contains 15 residues. Germline CDR1 and CDR2: MNHEY and SVGEGT. Trimming took 5 bases from V and 6 from J; bases not matched to a gene: 12.

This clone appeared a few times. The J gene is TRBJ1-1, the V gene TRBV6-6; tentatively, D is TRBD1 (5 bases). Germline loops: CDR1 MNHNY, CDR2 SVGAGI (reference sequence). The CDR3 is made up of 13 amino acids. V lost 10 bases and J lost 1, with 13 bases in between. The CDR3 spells CATRPGQNTEAFF. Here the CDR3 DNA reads TGTGCCACCCGACCCGGACAGAACACTGAAGCTTTCTTT.

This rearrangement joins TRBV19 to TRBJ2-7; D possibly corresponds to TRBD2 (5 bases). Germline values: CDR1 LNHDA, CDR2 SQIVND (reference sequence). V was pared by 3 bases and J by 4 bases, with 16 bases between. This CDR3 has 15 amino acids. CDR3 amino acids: CASSILALGGYEQYF. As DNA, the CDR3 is TGTGCCAGTAGTATTTTGGCTTTAGGCGGGTACGAGCAGTACTTC.